What follows describes a single TCR beta chain. Its matching antigen is unknown. Treatment reported: randomized to nivolumab then ipilimumab (arm A) or the reverse (arm B). TCRdb keeps only in-frame clones here, not all; method: immunoSEQ multiplex PCR. The profile shows 5,000 to 7,500 clones, approximately 21% of them singletons. The data stem from a study of sequential checkpoint blockade in melanoma. Study as a whole: Patients were randomized 1:1 to nivolumab-then-ipilimumab or ipilimumab-then-nivolumab first-line. DNA from more than 75 pretreatment tumor samples underwent TCRβ immunosequencing.

The CDR3 totals 15 residues. The germline V gene has CDR1 SGHNT and CDR2 YENEEA. V shed 1 base and J shed 5 bases, with 15 bases lying between them. Study conclusions and caveats: T-cell fraction and clonality followed PD-L1 and CD8+ counts, not mutational load. Response in arm A was associated with pretreatment TIL clonality.

This chain connects TRBV11-3 to TRBJ2-7; weak D call: TRBD1 (5 bases). This sequence was found in a human donor with melanoma. Sequencing was performed on tumor tissue (inferred from file names), taken from a patient given nivolumab and ipilimumab in sequence. DNA of the CDR3: TGTGCCAGCAGCTTAGGTACAGGCCTTGGGCACGAGCAGTACTTC. Its protein is CASSLGTGLGHEQYF. Full variable domain (missing parts from reference TRBV11-3 and TRBJ2-7): EAGVVQSPRYKIIEKKQPVAFWCNPISGHNTLYWYLQNLGQGPELLIRYENEEAVDDSQLPKDRFSAERLKGVDSTLKIQPAELGDSAVYLCASSLGTGLGHEQYFGPGTRLTVT.